This TCR beta chain was captured by sequencing in a study of identical twins. V lost 8 bases and J lost 5, with 16 bases in between. The CDR3 length is 14 residues. CDR1 and CDR2 (germline): MNHNS, SASEGT. Using its own MiXCR run on the 5' RACE reads, TCRdb lists one record per CDR3 protein. Here the sample spans around 670,000 distinct CDR3 sequences, 5.5% to 6.5% being singletons. General observations from the study: The presence of invariant MAIT and iNKT cells could partly confound analyses of zero-insertion sequences. While abundant cord blood beta clonotypes carried fewer insertions, memory repertoires showed no such pattern. Less excess twin sharing appeared in beta out-of-frame sequences. Twin-shared out-of-frame alpha sequences were enriched for low generation probability.

On this clonotype: Its target is unknown.

This clonotype originated in a man younger than 35 in good health. This rearrangement joins TRBV6-1 to TRBJ2-1; D is ambiguous. Sequencing was performed on naive T cells sorted from blood. Written as DNA, the CDR3 is TGTGCCAGCGGAGTCCCCTCAGGAGACAATGAGCAGTTCTTC. Protein: CASGVPSGDNEQFF.